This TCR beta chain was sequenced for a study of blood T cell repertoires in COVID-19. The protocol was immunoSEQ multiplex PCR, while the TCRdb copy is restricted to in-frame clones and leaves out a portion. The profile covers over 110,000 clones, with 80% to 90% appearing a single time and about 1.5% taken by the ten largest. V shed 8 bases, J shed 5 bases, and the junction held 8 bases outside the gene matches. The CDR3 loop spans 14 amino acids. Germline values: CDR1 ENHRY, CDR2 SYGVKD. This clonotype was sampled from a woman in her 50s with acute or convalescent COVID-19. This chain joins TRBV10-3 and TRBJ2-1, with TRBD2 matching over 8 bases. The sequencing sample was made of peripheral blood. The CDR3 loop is CAIGAGLGNNEQFF. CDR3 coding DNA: TGTGCCATCGGGGCGGGACTAGGAAACAATGAGCAGTTCTTC.